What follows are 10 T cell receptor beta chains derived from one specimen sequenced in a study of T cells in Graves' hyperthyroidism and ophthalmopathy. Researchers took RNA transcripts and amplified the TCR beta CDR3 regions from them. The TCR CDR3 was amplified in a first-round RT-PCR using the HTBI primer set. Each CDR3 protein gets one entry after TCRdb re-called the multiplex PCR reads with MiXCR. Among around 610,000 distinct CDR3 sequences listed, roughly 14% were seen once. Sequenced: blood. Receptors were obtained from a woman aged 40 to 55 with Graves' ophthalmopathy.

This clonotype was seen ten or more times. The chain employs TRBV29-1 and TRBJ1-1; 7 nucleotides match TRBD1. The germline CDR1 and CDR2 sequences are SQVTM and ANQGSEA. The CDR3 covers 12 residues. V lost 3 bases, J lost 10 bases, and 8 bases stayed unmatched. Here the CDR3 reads CSVDPTGPGAFF. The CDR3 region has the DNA TGCAGCGTTGACCCGACAGGGCCCGGAGCTTTCTTT.

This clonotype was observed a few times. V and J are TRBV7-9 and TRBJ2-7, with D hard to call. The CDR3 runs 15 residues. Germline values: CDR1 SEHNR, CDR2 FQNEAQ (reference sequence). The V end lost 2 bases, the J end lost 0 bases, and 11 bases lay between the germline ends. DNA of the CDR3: TGTGCCAGCAGCTTATCAGTGGTTAGCTCCTACGAGCAGTACTTC. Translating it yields CASSLSVVSSYEQYF.

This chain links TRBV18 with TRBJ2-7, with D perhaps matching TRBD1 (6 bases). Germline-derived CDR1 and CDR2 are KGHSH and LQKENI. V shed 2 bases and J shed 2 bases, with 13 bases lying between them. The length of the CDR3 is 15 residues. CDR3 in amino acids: CASSPNRATTYEQYF. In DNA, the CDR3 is TGTGCCAGCTCACCAAACAGGGCTACAACCTACGAGCAGTACTTC.

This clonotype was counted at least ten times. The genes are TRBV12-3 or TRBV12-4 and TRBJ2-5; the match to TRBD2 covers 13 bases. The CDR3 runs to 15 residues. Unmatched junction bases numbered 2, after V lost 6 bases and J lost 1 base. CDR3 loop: CASSRLAGGQETQYF. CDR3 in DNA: TGTGCCAGCAGCAGACTAGCGGGAGGCCAAGAGACCCAGTACTTC.

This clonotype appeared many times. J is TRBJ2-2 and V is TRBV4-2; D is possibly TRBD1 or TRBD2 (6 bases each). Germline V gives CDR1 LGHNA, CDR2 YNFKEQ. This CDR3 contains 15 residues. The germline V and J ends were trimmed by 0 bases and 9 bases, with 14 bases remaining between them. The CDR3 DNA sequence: TGTGCCAGCAGCCAAGATGCGGGACAACAATGGGAGCTGTTTTTT. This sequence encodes CASSQDAGQQWELFF.

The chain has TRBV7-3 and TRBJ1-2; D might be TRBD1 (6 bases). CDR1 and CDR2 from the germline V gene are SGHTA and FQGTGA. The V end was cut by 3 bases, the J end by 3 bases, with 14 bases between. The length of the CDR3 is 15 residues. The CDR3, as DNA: TGTGCCAGCAGCTTGTACGGCAGGGGCGACTATGGCTACACCTTC. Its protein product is CASSLYGRGDYGYTF.

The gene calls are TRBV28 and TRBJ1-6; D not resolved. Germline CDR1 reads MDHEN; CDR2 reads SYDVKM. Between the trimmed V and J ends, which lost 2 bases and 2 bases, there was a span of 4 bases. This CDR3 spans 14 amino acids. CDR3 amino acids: CASSLAPYNSPLHF. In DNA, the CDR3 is TGTGCCAGCAGTTTAGCACCCTATAATTCACCCCTCCACTTT.

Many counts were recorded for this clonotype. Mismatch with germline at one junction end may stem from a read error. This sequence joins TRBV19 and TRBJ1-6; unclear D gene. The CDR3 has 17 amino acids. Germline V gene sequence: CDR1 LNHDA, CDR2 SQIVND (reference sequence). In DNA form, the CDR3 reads TGTGCCAGTAGTATACGCTCTCTCGCCTCCGATAATTCACCCCTCCACTTT. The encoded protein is CASSIRSLASDNSPLHF.

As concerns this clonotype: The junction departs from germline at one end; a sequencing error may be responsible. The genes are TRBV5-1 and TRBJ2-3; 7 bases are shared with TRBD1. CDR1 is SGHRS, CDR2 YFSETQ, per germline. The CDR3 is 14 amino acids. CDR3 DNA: TGCGTCAGCAAGGGGGCCCAAAACACAGATACGCAGTATTTT. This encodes CVSKGAQNTDTQYF.

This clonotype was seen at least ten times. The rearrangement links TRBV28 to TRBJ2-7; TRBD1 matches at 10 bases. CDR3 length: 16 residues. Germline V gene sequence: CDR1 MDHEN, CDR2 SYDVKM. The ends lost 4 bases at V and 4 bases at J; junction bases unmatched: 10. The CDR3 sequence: CASSSPGTGDTYEQYF. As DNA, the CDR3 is TGTGCCAGCAGTTCCCCCGGGACAGGGGATACTTACGAGCAGTACTTC. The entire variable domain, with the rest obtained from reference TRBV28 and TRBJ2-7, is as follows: DVKVTQSSRYLVKRTGEKVFLECVQDMDHENMFWYRQDPGLGLRLIYFSYDVKMKEKGDIPEGYSVSREKKERFSLILESASTNQTSMYLCASSSPGTGDTYEQYFGPGTRLTVT.